These 30 T cell receptor beta chains share one sample of origin, sequenced in a study of metastatic and nonmetastatic thyroid tumors. Before thyroid surgery, none of the patients had received any treatment. MiXCR reprocessed the PCR reads for TCRdb. The sample consists of around 41,000 clones, 13% of them appearing once. Sample: blood. These receptors came from a female donor with papillary thyroid cancer or a benign thyroid nodule (not recorded which). Some clones in this sample may be carry-over from other donors' samples.

This rearrangement joins TRBV6-1 to TRBJ2-7; a possible D gene is TRBD2 (6 bases). Germline assignment: CDR1 MNHNS and CDR2 SASEGT. V lost 1 base and J lost 2, with 21 bases in between. The CDR3 length is 18 residues. CDR3 region: CASSEVPPLGGSTYEQYF. CDR3 nucleotides: TGTGCCAGCAGTGAAGTGCCCCCCCTCGGGGGATCTACCTACGAGCAGTACTTC.

Many counts were recorded for this clone. CDR3 DNA sequence: TGTGCCAGCAGTTCCCAGAGGGGGGCCAACGTCCTGACTTTC. Protein: CASSSQRGANVLTF. The V call is TRBV6-1, the J call TRBJ2-6, with D hard to call. This CDR3 is 14 amino acids long. The V end was cut by 5 bases, the J end by 4 bases, with 9 bases between. Germline V gene sequence: CDR1 MNHNS, CDR2 SASEGT.

This clone was recorded at least ten times. The chain carries TRBV19 and TRBJ1-1; 7 bases fit TRBD1. J was trimmed by 3 bases and V by 5 bases; bases with no gene match: 12. Looked up from germline, CDR1 is LNHDA and CDR2 is SQIVND (reference sequence). The CDR3 sequence is 16 residues long. For the CDR3, the DNA is TGTGCCAGTAGTTACCCCCCAGGGGGAGGTTACACTGAAGCTTTCTTT. This sequence encodes CASSYPPGGGYTEAFF.

This clone occurred once. A much larger clonotype is one base distant, so this may be a read error. This rearrangement joins TRBV20-1 to TRBJ2-1; no clear D gene. The CDR3 length is 14 residues. Germline V CDR1 and CDR2: DFQATT, SNEGSKA (reference sequence). The CDR3 spells CSAMKSYPYNELFF. The CDR3 nucleotides read TGCAGTGCAATGAAAAGCTACCCTTACAATGAGCTGTTCTTC.

The V call is TRBV9, the J call TRBJ1-2; D is perhaps TRBD1 (6 bases). The CDR3 spans 12 residues. CDR1 SGDLS and CDR2 YYNGEE come from the germline V gene. V was cut by 6 bases and J by 5 bases, with 11 bases left in between. The CDR3 coding sequence is TGTGCCAGCATCGGGGGCAAGTATGGCTACACCTTC. Protein sequence: CASIGGKYGYTF.

Ten or more counts support this clone. The V and J genes are TRBV14 and TRBJ2-7; possibly TRBD1 or TRBD2 for D (5 bases each). Germline V gives CDR1 SGHDN, CDR2 FVKESK. Trimming left V 0 bases short and J 2 bases short, with 11 bases between. The CDR3 runs 15 residues. The DNA of the CDR3 is TGTGCCAGCAGCCAAGAAGGAAGGGGAGCCTACGAGCAGTACTTC. Residues: CASSQEGRGAYEQYF.

This clone was observed a few times. The chain couples TRBV2 to TRBJ2-5; perhaps TRBD1 as D (6 bases). V was clipped by 0 bases and J by 7 bases, with 12 bases between them. Germline loops: CDR1 SNHLY, CDR2 FYNNEI. This CDR3 contains 14 residues. The CDR3 sequence: CASSEASGGGTQYF. CDR3 DNA sequence: TGTGCCAGCAGTGAAGCGAGTGGGGGCGGGACCCAGTACTTC.

This clone came up a few times. Since a much larger clone is just one base distant, this may be a read error. The chain recombines TRBV5-6 with TRBJ1-2; tentatively, D is TRBD1 (6 bases). CDR1 and CDR2 (germline): SGHDT, YYEEEE. V lost 3 bases to trimming and J lost 3 bases, with 12 bases between them. The CDR3 loop spans 14 amino acids. The CDR3 DNA sequence: TGTGCCAGCAGCTCACAGGGAAGGTACTATGGCTACACCTTC. Residues: CASSSQGRYYGYTF.

As concerns this clone: Distinct nucleotide sequences in the sample also encode this CDR3. CDR3 DNA sequence: TGTGCCAGCAGTTCGCGCTCCGGGACCCAGGCCCACTACGAGCAGTACTTC. Amino acid sequence: CASSSRSGTQAHYEQYF. The chain joins TRBV12-3 or TRBV12-4 to TRBJ2-7; possibly TRBD1 or TRBD2 for D (5 bases each). CDR3 size: 17 residues. Trimming pared 4 bases from V and 3 bases from J, leaving 22 bases between.

This clone showed up many times. The CDR3 loop is CAWSSGHYTEAFF. The CDR3 DNA sequence: TGTGCCTGGAGCTCGGGCCATTACACTGAAGCTTTCTTT. The chain carries TRBV30 and TRBJ1-1; no firm D call. Looked up from germline, CDR1 is GTSNPN and CDR2 is SVGIG (reference sequence). V was cut by 3 bases and J by 3 bases, with 11 bases left in between. This CDR3 is built from 13 residues. The whole variable domain, filled in from reference TRBV30 and TRBJ1-1, reads SQTIHQWPATLVQPVGSPLSLECTVEGTSNPNLYWYRQAAGRGLQLLFYSVGIGQISSEVPQNLSASRPQDRQFILSSKKLLLSDSGFYLCAWSSGHYTEAFFGQGTRLTVV.

Many counts were recorded for this clone. CDR3 in DNA: TGTGCCAGCAGCGAGCCAGGGGCGGATACGCAGTATTTT. Translating it yields CASSEPGADTQYF. V and J are TRBV6-1 and TRBJ2-3; D might be TRBD1 (6 bases). The CDR3 runs 13 residues. Per germline, CDR1 MNHNS and CDR2 SASEGT. The ends were cut back, 6 bases at V and 6 bases at J, with 13 bases in the middle.

Ten or more counts support this clone. This chain links TRBV7-9 with TRBJ1-3; 8 bases match TRBD1. Germline CDR1 reads SEHNR; CDR2 reads FQNEAQ (reference sequence). The junction had 2 bases not matched to a gene; V was cut back by 5 bases and J by 2 bases. This CDR3 is 14 amino acids long. DNA for the CDR3: TGTGCCAGCAGCCTACAGGGGGCTGGAAACACCATATATTTT. It specifies CASSLQGAGNTIYF. The variable domain in full, completed from reference TRBV7-9 and TRBJ1-3, reads DTGVSQNPRHKITKRGQNVTFRCDPISEHNRLYWYRQTLGQGPEFLTYFQNEAQLEKSRLLSDRFSAERPKGSFSTLEIQRTEQGDSAMYLCASSLQGAGNTIYFGEGSWLTVV.

There are many counts of this clone. J is TRBJ2-1 and V is TRBV5-1; TRBD1 might be the D (6 bases). Germline CDR1 is SGHRS and CDR2 is YFSETQ. Trimming removed 2 bases from V and 2 bases from J, with 8 bases in between. CDR3 length: 14 residues. The CDR3 is CASSLQGPYNEQFF. The CDR3 DNA reads TGCGCCAGCAGCTTACAGGGCCCCTACAATGAGCAGTTCTTC.

This clone was recorded a few times. An end of the junction does not agree with germline; a read error may underlie this. This CDR3 is CASEVDWGTGELVF. CDR3 DNA: TGTGCCAGCGAAGTCGATTGGGGCACCGGGGAGCTTGTTTTT. The chain is built from TRBV6-4 and TRBJ2-2; D is tentatively TRBD1 or TRBD2 (5 bases each). This CDR3 spans 14 amino acids. Looked up from germline, CDR1 is MRHNA and CDR2 is SNTAGT.

This clone was detected ten times or more. This chain links TRBV3-1 with TRBJ2-7, with D tentatively TRBD1 (6 bases). This CDR3 comprises 13 residues. Germline V gives CDR1 LGHDT, CDR2 YNNKEL (reference sequence). Trimming cost V 8 bases and J 5 bases, with 16 bases left between them. The CDR3 protein is CASAGRQGNEQYF. The CDR3 DNA reads as TGTGCCAGCGCGGGCCGCCAGGGGAACGAGCAGTACTTC.

The chain has TRBV9 and TRBJ2-1, with D tentatively TRBD1 (5 bases). This CDR3 region has 14 residues. With 3 bases removed from V and 7 bases from J, the gap between germline ends came to 14 bases. Germline CDR1 SGDLS, CDR2 YYNGEE. In nucleotides, the CDR3 is TGTGCCAGCAGCGGAATGTCAGGGCAGAATGAGCAGTTCTTC. It encodes CASSGMSGQNEQFF.

The chain combines TRBV11-2 with TRBJ2-3; possibly TRBD2 for D (6 bases). The V and J ends lost 0 bases and 2 bases respectively, with 9 bases between them. Per germline, CDR1 SGHAT and CDR2 FQNNGV. The CDR3 has 15 residues. In DNA form, the CDR3 reads TGTGCCAGCAGCTTAGATGGCGGGACCACAGATACGCAGTATTTT. It specifies CASSLDGGTTDTQYF.

By sample share, this clone is medium-sized (0.01 to 0.1%). This sequence joins TRBV28 and TRBJ1-2; no firm D call. The CDR3 contains 12 residues. In germline, CDR1 is MDHEN, CDR2 SYDVKM. V was cut by 2 bases and J by 4 bases, with 5 bases left in between. The CDR3 loop is CASSLGSYGYTF. The CDR3 DNA is TGTGCCAGCAGTTTAGGGAGCTATGGCTACACCTTC.

By sample fraction, this clone is medium-sized (0.01 to 0.1%). The genes are TRBV28 and TRBJ2-1; 8 bases line up with TRBD1. The CDR3 contains 15 residues. Germline lookup yields CDR1 MDHEN and CDR2 SYDVKM. Trimming removed 0 bases from V and 8 bases from J; junction bases left unmatched: 6. The CDR3: CASSLWRGQGDEQFF. CDR3 sequence (DNA): TGTGCCAGCAGTTTATGGCGAGGACAGGGCGATGAGCAGTTCTTC.

This clone was recorded many times. The chain recombines TRBV9 with TRBJ2-2, with a possible D match to TRBD2 (6 bases). Germline V gene data show CDR1 as SGDLS and CDR2 as YYNGEE. With 3 bases removed from V and 4 bases from J, the gap between germline ends came to 13 bases. This CDR3 has 15 amino acids. The CDR3 bases are TGTGCCAGCAGCGAGGCTAGCGTCCTCACCGGGGAGCTGTTTTTT. It encodes CASSEASVLTGELFF.

This clone was observed at least ten times. The CDR3: CSAYRPTGRGGYTF. DNA of the CDR3: TGCAGTGCTTACCGCCCGACAGGGCGGGGGGGCTACACCTTC. The chain couples TRBV20-1 to TRBJ1-2; 7 nucleotides line up with TRBD1. The germline V gene has CDR1 DFQATT and CDR2 SNEGSKA (reference sequence). The CDR3 contains 14 residues. Trimming at V came to 5 bases and at J to 8 bases, leaving 14 bases not matched to a gene.

Notes on this clone: One base away lies a much larger clone, so this may be a sequencing read error. V gene TRBV20-1 combines with J gene TRBJ1-3; D is perhaps TRBD1 (5 bases). The CDR3 is made up of 15 amino acids. Germline values: CDR1 DFQATT, CDR2 SNEGSKA (reference sequence). CDR3 nucleotides: TGCAGTGCACCGGGACGCAGCGTCTCTGGAAACGCCATATATTTT. This sequence encodes CSAPGRSVSGNAIYF.

The chain couples TRBV19 to TRBJ2-7; D is possibly TRBD1 (6 bases). The CDR3 consists of 14 residues. CDR1 and CDR2 from the germline V gene are LNHDA and SQIVND (reference sequence). Deletions cut 5 bases from V and 7 bases from J, with 18 bases between. The CDR3 loop reads CASSVKDRSGEQYF. The CDR3, as DNA: TGTGCCAGTAGTGTCAAAGACAGGAGTGGTGAGCAGTACTTC.

This clone occurred once. This chain links TRBV20-1 with TRBJ1-2, with unresolved D. V was pared by 1 base and J by 4 bases, with 16 bases between. Germline V gives CDR1 DFQATT, CDR2 SNEGSKA (reference sequence). The CDR3 has 15 residues. CDR3 sequence: CSARAWLGSGYGYTF. CDR3 coding DNA: TGCAGTGCTAGAGCCTGGTTGGGGTCCGGCTATGGCTACACCTTC.

Details on this clone: A much larger clonotype is one base distant, so this may be a read error. This rearrangement joins TRBV4-1 to TRBJ2-1; D ambiguous. There are 11 residues in the CDR3. Looked up from germline, CDR1 is MGHRA and CDR2 is YSYEKL. The CDR3 region has the DNA TGCGCCAGCGGTCGGACCAACGAGCTGTTCTTC. Residues: CASGRTNELFF.

This clone was observed at least ten times. The gene calls are TRBV5-4 and TRBJ2-7; D call uncertain. The CDR3 length is 13 residues. The germline V and J ends were trimmed by 4 bases and 0 bases, with 8 bases remaining between them. Germline CDR1 and CDR2: SGHNT and YYREEE (reference sequence). CDR3 sequence reads: CASSRQSSYEQYF. The CDR3 DNA sequence: TGTGCCAGCAGCCGCCAGAGCTCCTACGAGCAGTACTTC.

This clone came up many times. The chain employs TRBV11-1 and TRBJ2-3; the match to TRBD2 covers 11 bases. The CDR3 contains 16 residues. Germline V gene lookup returns CDR1 SGHAT and CDR2 FQDESV (reference sequence). Trimming at V came to 5 bases and at J to 0 bases, leaving 4 bases not matched to a gene. CDR3 bases: TGTGCCAGCAGCGGAGGGACTAGCGGCAGCACAGATACGCAGTATTTT. As protein: CASSGGTSGSTDTQYF.

This clone qualifies as medium-sized. In DNA form, the CDR3 reads TGTGCCAGCCAGCGGTACTACGAGCAGTACTTC. Translation: CASQRYYEQYF. The rearrangement links TRBV28 to TRBJ2-7, with a tentative D call TRBD2 (5 bases). Trimming removed 8 bases at V and 3 bases at J, with 8 bases between. CDR3 size: 11 residues. The germline gives CDR1 MDHEN, CDR2 SYDVKM.

This clone was recorded at least ten times. The V and J genes are TRBV28 and TRBJ2-1; D perhaps matches TRBD2 (6 bases). V gave up 6 bases and J gave up 3 bases, with 12 bases separating them. Germline V gene lookup returns CDR1 MDHEN and CDR2 SYDVKM. The CDR3 has 14 amino acids. CDR3: CASSEVGGYNEQFF. DNA for the CDR3: TGTGCCAGCAGCGAGGTGGGGGGCTACAATGAGCAGTTCTTC.

The CDR3 loop reads CATSPKVGQPKNDTNYGYTF. For the CDR3, the DNA is TGTGCCACCAGCCCTAAAGTGGGGCAGCCGAAAAATGATACTAACTATGGCTACACCTTC. V gene TRBV24-1 combines with J gene TRBJ1-2, with D maybe TRBD1 (5 bases). Trimming removed 7 bases from V and 0 bases from J, with 29 bases in between. The germline CDR1 and CDR2 sequences are KGHDR and SFDVKD. The CDR3 consists of 20 residues.